Detailed here is one T cell receptor beta chain. In germline, CDR1 is SGHVS, CDR2 FQNEAQ. The CDR3 length is 15 residues. With V trimmed by 5 bases and J by 7 bases, 8 bases remained unmatched. The data were produced by immunoSEQ multiplex PCR, yet TCRdb's version contains in-frame clones alone and is incomplete. The sample includes under 35,000 clones, about 89% of them seen just once. These data come from a study of blood T cell repertoires in COVID-19. This clonotype was obtained from a human donor in a cohort sampled during active COVID-19. The material sequenced was peripheral blood. The chain combines TRBV7-8 with TRBJ2-1; 10 bases are shared with TRBD2. CDR3 sequence (DNA): TGTGCCAGCAGCCATAGCGGGGGGACTCAAAATGAGCAGTTCTTC. This sequence encodes CASSHSGGTQNEQFF.